This T cell receptor (beta chain) was documented in a study of cytomegalovirus exposure and HLA in healthy donors. In the study overall: Earlier sequencing of around 190 million T cells yielded approximately 100 million unique TCR beta sequences. Study-level findings and limits: As a later analysis showed, several of the most significant clusters appeared to be linked to common viral pathogens.

Comment on this clone: Antigen specificity is unknown.

Losses at the gene ends were 6 bases for V and 5 bases for J; bases not matched to a gene: 3. This CDR3 is 13 amino acids long. Germline assignment: CDR1 MNHEY and CDR2 SMNVEV (reference sequence). Use of 60 Vbeta and 13 Jbeta primers characterized the PCR. The data were produced by immunoSEQ multiplex PCR, yet TCRdb's version contains in-frame clones alone and is incomplete. The table includes about 97,000 clones, about 75% detected once. V is TRBV27 and J is TRBJ1-5; TRBD1 agrees at 8 bases. The sequence was collected from a man aged 50-59 years in good health and CMV-seronegative. Sequenced: PBMCs. CDR3 DNA: TGTGCCAGCAGCTCGGACAGGGATCAGCCCCAGCATTTT. Translated, it gives CASSSDRDQPQHF.